Each of the 13 T cell receptor beta chains below was sequenced from the same sample in a study of blood T cell repertoires in COVID-19. Assay used: immunoSEQ multiplex PCR; TCRdb lists only in-frame clones, some missing. The sample yields roughly 200,000 clones, around 90% seen once. The sample taken for sequencing was peripheral blood. The receptor source for this set is a man between 35 and 55 years old with acute or convalescent COVID-19.

Comments on this clone: Other nucleotide sequences from this sample produce the same CDR3. This rearrangement joins TRBV3-1 (or the pseudogene TRBV3-2) to TRBJ2-5; D remains ambiguous. CDR1 LGHDT and CDR2 YNNKEL come from the germline V gene (reference sequence). CDR3 length: 13 amino acids. Trimming removed 4 bases at V and 4 bases at J, with 10 bases between. The CDR3 nucleotides are TGTGCCAGCAGCCCGACGAGCGCAGAGACCCAGTACTTC. Protein: CASSPTSAETQYF.

V gene TRBV5-1 combines with J gene TRBJ1-2; 7 bases fit TRBD1. The CDR3 loop spans 13 amino acids. The V gene end was trimmed by 5 bases and the J gene end by 2 bases; junction bases not matched to a gene: 3. The germline CDR1 and CDR2 sequences are SGHRS and YFSETQ. The CDR3 nucleotides are TGCGCCAGCAGGGGACAGATCAACTATGGCTACACCTTC. This encodes CASRGQINYGYTF. Together with reference TRBV5-1 and TRBJ1-2, the CDR3 gives the full variable domain: KAGVTQTPRYLIKTRGQQVTLSCSPISGHRSVSWYQQTPGQGLQFLFEYFSETQRNKGNFPGRFSGRQFSNSRSEMNVSTLELGDSALYLCASRGQINYGYTFGSGTRLTVV.

V is TRBV7-9 and J is TRBJ1-2; no clear D. The germline V and J ends were trimmed by 4 bases and 8 bases, with 11 bases remaining between them. This CDR3 region has 12 residues. Germline V lookup: CDR1 SEHNR, CDR2 FQNEAQ (reference sequence). This chain's CDR3 is CASSSPTLGYTF. In DNA form, the CDR3 reads TGTGCCAGCAGCTCCCCTACCCTGGGCTACACCTTC.

The V and J genes are TRBV19 and TRBJ1-5, with a tentative D call TRBD1 (5 bases). Per germline, CDR1 LNHDA and CDR2 SQIVND (reference sequence). The CDR3 has 13 residues. V was pared by 7 bases and J by 6 bases, with 13 bases between. The chain's CDR3 is CASTGGRAQPQHF. As DNA, the CDR3 is TGTGCCAGTACCGGGGGGAGGGCTCAGCCCCAGCATTTT.

The chain employs TRBV5-1 and TRBJ1-2; 7 bases align to TRBD1. V was pared by 6 bases and J by 4 bases, with 9 bases of the junction left unmatched. CDR1 is SGHRS and CDR2 is YFSETQ in the germline V gene. This CDR3 has 14 amino acids. CDR3 region: CASTPGGTVYGYTF. In nucleotides, the CDR3 is TGCGCCAGCACCCCAGGGGGGACGGTCTATGGCTACACCTTC.

V and J are TRBV7-2 and TRBJ2-7, with TRBD2 matching over 15 bases. The CDR3 sequence is 18 residues long. Looked up from germline, CDR1 is SGHTA and CDR2 is FQGNSA. J gave up 3 bases and V 4 bases, and 10 bases lay outside the gene matches. The chain's CDR3 is CASSSRTSGGAQFYEQYF. In DNA form, the CDR3 reads TGTGCCAGCAGCTCACGGACTAGCGGGGGGGCTCAATTCTACGAGCAGTACTTC.

In its sample, this clone was seen a few times. The chain is built from TRBV10-1 and TRBJ1-1; 9 nucleotides agree with TRBD1. Trimming took 6 bases from V and 4 from J; bases not matched to a gene: 6. The CDR3 extends over 14 amino acids. Germline-derived CDR1 and CDR2 are WNHNN and SYGVQD (reference sequence). The CDR3 loop reads CASRSGQGSTEAFF. The CDR3 DNA reads TGCGCCAGCAGGTCGGGACAGGGAAGCACTGAAGCTTTCTTT.

The V call is TRBV28, the J call TRBJ2-3, with D perhaps TRBD1 (5 bases). Germline assignment: CDR1 MDHEN and CDR2 SYDVKM. This CDR3 is 15 amino acids long. V dropped 7 bases and J dropped 1 base, with 15 bases sitting between them. The DNA of the CDR3 is TGTGCCAGCACTCCACGACAGACAGGCACAGATACGCAGTATTTT. It specifies CASTPRQTGTDTQYF.

This chain connects TRBV9 to TRBJ2-6, with a possible D match to TRBD2 (7 bases). Trimming shortened V by 4 bases and J by 3 bases, and 20 bases separated the two germline ends. Germline CDR1 reads SGDLS; CDR2 reads YYNGEE. This CDR3 is 18 amino acids long. CDR3 amino acids: CASSPGEGGADGANVLTF. The CDR3 bases are TGTGCCAGCAGCCCGGGGGAGGGGGGCGCAGATGGGGCCAACGTCCTGACTTTC.

The V and J genes are TRBV2 and TRBJ1-1; D remains ambiguous. V gave up 10 bases and J gave up 1 base, with 16 bases separating them. CDR1 and CDR2 from the germline V gene are SNHLY and FYNNEI. This CDR3 has 14 residues. CDR3 amino acids: CAIKPEIRNTEAFF. The CDR3 DNA follows: TGTGCCATTAAACCGGAGATTAGGAACACTGAAGCTTTCTTT.

The V gene is TRBV10-3, the J gene TRBJ2-2, with D tentatively TRBD1 (5 bases). Germline V gene data show CDR1 as ENHRY and CDR2 as SYGVKD. Trimming left V 3 bases short and J 7 bases short, with 18 bases between. This CDR3 region has 16 residues. In nucleotides, the CDR3 is TGTGCCATCAGTGAAGGCATAGGGGTCGGTGGCGGGGAGCTGTTTTTT. It is translated as CAISEGIGVGGGELFF.

J is TRBJ1-2 and V is TRBV28; D remains ambiguous. Germline CDR1 is MDHEN and CDR2 is SYDVKM. V was pared by 8 bases and J by 4 bases, with 14 bases between. The CDR3 extends over 13 amino acids. The CDR3 protein is CASRPQAIYGYTF. Here the CDR3 DNA reads TGTGCCAGCCGACCCCAGGCGATCTATGGCTACACCTTC.

DNA for the CDR3: TGCGCCAGCAGCTTGGGGACAGGGGCCTACAATGAGCAGTTCTTC. It is translated as CASSLGTGAYNEQFF. This chain connects TRBV5-1 to TRBJ2-1; TRBD1 agrees at 9 bases. The CDR3 is 15 amino acids. The germline gives CDR1 SGHRS, CDR2 YFSETQ. J lost 2 bases, V lost 0 bases, and 0 bases had no gene match.